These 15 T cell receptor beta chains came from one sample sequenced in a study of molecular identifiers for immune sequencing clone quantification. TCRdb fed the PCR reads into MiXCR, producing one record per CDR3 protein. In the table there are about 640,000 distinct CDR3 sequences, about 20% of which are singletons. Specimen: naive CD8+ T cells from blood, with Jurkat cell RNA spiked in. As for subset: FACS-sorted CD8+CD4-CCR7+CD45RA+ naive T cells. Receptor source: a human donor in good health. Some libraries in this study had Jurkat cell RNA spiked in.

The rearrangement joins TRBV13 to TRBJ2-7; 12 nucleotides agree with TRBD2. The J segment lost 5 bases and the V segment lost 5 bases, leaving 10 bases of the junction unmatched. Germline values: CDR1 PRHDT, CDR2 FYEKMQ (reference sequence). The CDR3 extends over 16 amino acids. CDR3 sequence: CASSLKTSGSRHEQYF. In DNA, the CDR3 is TGTGCCAGCAGCCTAAAGACTAGCGGGAGTCGGCACGAGCAGTACTTC.

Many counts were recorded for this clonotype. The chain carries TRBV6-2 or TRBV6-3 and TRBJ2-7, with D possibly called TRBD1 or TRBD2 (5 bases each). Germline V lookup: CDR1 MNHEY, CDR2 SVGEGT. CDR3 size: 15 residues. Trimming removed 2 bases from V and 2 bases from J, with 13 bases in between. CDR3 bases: TGTGCCAGCAGTTACCACGTAGGGGACGCCTACGAGCAGTACTTC. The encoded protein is CASSYHVGDAYEQYF.

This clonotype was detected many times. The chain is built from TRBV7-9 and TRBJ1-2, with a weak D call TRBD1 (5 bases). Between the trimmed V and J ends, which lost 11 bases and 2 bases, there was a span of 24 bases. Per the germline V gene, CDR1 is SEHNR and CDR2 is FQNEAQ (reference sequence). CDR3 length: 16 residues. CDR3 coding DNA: TGTGCCGGAGAATACCAAAGGGCAGGGTCGAACTATGGCTACACCTTC. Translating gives CAGEYQRAGSNYGYTF.

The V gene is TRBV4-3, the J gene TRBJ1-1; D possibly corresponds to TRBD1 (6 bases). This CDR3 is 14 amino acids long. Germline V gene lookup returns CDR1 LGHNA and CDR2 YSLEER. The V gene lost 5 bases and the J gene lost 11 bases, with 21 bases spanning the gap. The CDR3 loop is CASSSRTPNQGAFF. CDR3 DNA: TGCGCCAGCAGCTCACGGACTCCTAATCAGGGGGCTTTCTTT.

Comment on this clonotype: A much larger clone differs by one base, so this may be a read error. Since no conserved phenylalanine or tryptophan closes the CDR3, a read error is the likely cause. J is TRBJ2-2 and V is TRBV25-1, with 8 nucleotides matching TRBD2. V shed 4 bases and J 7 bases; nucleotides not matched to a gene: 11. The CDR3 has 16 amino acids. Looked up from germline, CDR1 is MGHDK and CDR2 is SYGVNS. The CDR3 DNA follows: TGTGCCAGCAGTGCCACTCCGGGACTAGTTGTCGGGGAGCTGTTTTCT. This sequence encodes CASSATPGLVVGELFS.

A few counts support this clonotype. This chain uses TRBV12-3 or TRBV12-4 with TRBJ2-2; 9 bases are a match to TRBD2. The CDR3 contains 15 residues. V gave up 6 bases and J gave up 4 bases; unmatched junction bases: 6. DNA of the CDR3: TGTGCCAGCAGAAAGGGACTAGCCGGCACCGGGGAGCTGTTTTTT. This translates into CASRKGLAGTGELFF.

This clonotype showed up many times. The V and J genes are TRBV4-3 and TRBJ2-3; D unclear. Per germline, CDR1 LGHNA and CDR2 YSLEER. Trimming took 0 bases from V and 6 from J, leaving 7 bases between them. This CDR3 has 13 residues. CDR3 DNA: TGCGCCAGCAGCCAAGATTCCGGGGATACGCAGTATTTT. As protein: CASSQDSGDTQYF.

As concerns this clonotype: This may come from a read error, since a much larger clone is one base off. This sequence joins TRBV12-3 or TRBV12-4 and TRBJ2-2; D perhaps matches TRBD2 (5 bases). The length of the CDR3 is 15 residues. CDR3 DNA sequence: TGTGCCAGCAGTTTAATAGAGGGAAGCACCGGGGAGCTGCTTTTT. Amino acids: CASSLIEGSTGELLF.

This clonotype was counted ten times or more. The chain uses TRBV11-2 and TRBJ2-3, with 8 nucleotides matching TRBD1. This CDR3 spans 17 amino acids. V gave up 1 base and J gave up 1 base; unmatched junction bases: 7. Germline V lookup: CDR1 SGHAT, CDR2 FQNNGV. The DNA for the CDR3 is TGTGCCAGCAGCTTAGGGGCAGGGGGCGTGGGCACAGATACGCAGTATTTT. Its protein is CASSLGAGGVGTDTQYF. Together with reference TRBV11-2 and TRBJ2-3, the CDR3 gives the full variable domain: EAGVAQSPRYKIIEKRQSVAFWCNPISGHATLYWYQQILGQGPKLLIQFQNNGVVDDSQLPKDRFSAERLKGVDSTLKIQPAKLEDSAVYLCASSLGAGGVGTDTQYFGPGTRLTVL.

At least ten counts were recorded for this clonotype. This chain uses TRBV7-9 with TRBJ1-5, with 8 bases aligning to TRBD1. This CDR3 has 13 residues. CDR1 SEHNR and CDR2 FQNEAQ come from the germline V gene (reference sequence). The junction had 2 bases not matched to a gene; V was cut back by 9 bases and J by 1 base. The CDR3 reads CASRQGSNQPQHF. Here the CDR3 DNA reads TGTGCCAGTCGACAGGGGAGCAATCAGCCCCAGCATTTT. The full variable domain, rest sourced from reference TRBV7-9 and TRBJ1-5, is DTGVSQNPRHKITKRGQNVTFRCDPISEHNRLYWYRQTLGQGPEFLTYFQNEAQLEKSRLLSDRFSAERPKGSFSTLEIQRTEQGDSAMYLCASRQGSNQPQHFGDGTRLSIL.

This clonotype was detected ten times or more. The CDR3 reads CASSQVVSGRLLAQYF. CDR3 DNA: TGCGCCAGCAGCCAAGTGGTTAGCGGGCGACTCTTGGCCCAGTACTTC. V and J are TRBV4-1 and TRBJ2-5; 7 bases line up with TRBD2. Germline values: CDR1 MGHRA, CDR2 YSYEKL. The CDR3 runs 16 residues. The trim removed 1 base at V and 9 bases at J, leaving 14 bases unmatched.

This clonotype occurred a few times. The CDR3 region has the DNA TGTGCCAGCAGTTGGTCTGGGGTTAACACTGAAGCTTTCTTT. This codes for CASSWSGVNTEAFF. The gene calls are TRBV6-1 and TRBJ1-1; D is uncertain. From germline, CDR1 is MNHNS and CDR2 SASEGT. V lost 5 bases and J 2 bases, leaving 12 bases between the germline ends. The CDR3 has 14 residues.

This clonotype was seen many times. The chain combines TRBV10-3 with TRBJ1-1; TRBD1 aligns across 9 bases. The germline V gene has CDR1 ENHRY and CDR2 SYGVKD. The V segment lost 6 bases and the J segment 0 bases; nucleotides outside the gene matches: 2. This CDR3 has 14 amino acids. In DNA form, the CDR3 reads TGTGCCATCAGGGGGACAGGGATGAACACTGAAGCTTTCTTT. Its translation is CAIRGTGMNTEAFF.

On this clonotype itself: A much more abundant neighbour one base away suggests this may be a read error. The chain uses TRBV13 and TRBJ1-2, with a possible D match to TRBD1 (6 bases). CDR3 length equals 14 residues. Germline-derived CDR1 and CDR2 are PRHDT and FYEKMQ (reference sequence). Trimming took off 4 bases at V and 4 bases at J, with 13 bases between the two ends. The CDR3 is CASSSLDSPYGYTF. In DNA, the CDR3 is TGTGCCAGCAGCTCTTTGGACAGTCCCTATGGCTACACCTTC.

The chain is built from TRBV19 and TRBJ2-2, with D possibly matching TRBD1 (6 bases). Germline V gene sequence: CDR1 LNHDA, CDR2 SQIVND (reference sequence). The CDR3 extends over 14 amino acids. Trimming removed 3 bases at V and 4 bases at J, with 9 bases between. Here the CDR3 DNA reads TGTGCCAGTAGTATGCGGACAGTCACCGGGGAGCTGTTTTTT. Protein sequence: CASSMRTVTGELFF. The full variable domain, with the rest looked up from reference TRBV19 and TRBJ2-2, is DGGITQSPKYLFRKEGQNVTLSCEQNLNHDAMYWYRQDPGQGLRLIYYSQIVNDFQKGDIAEGYSVSREKKESFPLTVTSAQKNPTAFYLCASSMRTVTGELFFGEGSRLTVL.